One T cell receptor beta chain is described in this entry. The germline V gene encodes CDR1 MNHEY and CDR2 SVGAGI. V lost 7 bases and J lost 5; bases outside the gene matches: 4. There are 13 residues in the CDR3. Authors' analysis steps: Amplified reference gene primers provided the basis for estimating nucleated cell counts. Generated by immunoSEQ multiplex PCR, the TCRdb table keeps only in-frame clones and is missing some. That table gives V, J and clone size, and the DNA gave D and trimming. Found here are some 170,000 clones, around 85% of them singletons; the top ten hold around 8%. The sample belongs to a study of blood T cell repertoires in COVID-19. Study in general: COVID-19 samples collected from the United States, Italy and Spain covered acute and convalescent phases. PBMCs, B-cell-depleted T cells, or T cells were the source of the cDNA or gDNA that made up the material.

The sequenced sample consisted of peripheral blood. The gene calls are TRBV6-5 and TRBJ2-7; 11 bases are shared with TRBD2. The sequence came from a woman aged 60 to 75 with acute or convalescent COVID-19. The CDR3 sequence: CASTMTSGNEQYF. CDR3 DNA sequence: TGTGCCAGCACCATGACTAGCGGGAACGAGCAGTACTTC.